One and the same sample provided the 30 T cell receptor beta chains below, sequenced in a study of CD8+CD57+ T cells in acquired aplastic anemia. Researchers used genomic DNA as the template to profile TCR beta VDJ and CDR3. In TCRdb, the reads were re-called with MiXCR into one record per CDR3 protein. The sample consists of some 170,000 distinct CDR3 sequences, 60% to 80% of them appearing once. Patients who underwent sequencing had shown CD8+CD57+ cell expansion by flow cytometry. Sequencing was performed on sorted CD4+, CD8+, or CD8+CD57+ T cells (not recorded which) from PBMCs. These receptors were collected from a human donor with aplastic anemia.

The V and J genes are TRBV19 and TRBJ1-4, with 9 bases lining up with TRBD1. J lost 11 bases, V lost 2 bases, and 3 bases had no gene match. Germline-derived CDR1 and CDR2 are LNHDA and SQIVND (reference sequence). This CDR3 contains 13 residues. CDR3 sequence reads: CASSIRTGDKLFF. In DNA, the CDR3 is TGTGCCAGTAGTATAAGGACAGGGGATAAACTGTTTTTT.

The chain uses TRBV7-8 and TRBJ2-3; possible D gene TRBD2, 5 bases. The V end lost 4 bases, the J end lost 4 bases, and 9 bases lay between the germline ends. The germline V gene has CDR1 SGHVS and CDR2 FQNEAQ. The CDR3 length is 13 residues. The CDR3 protein is CASSSLAPDTQYF. As DNA, the CDR3 is TGTGCCAGCAGCTCGCTAGCTCCAGATACGCAGTATTTT.

V gene TRBV6-4 combines with J gene TRBJ2-5; D uncertain. With 6 bases removed from V and 7 bases from J, the gap between germline ends came to 21 bases. Looked up from germline, CDR1 is MRHNA and CDR2 is SNTAGT. The CDR3 is made up of 15 amino acids. CDR3: CASSQDSTLYGTQYF. The CDR3 nucleotides read TGTGCCAGCAGCCAAGATTCCACCCTCTATGGGACCCAGTACTTC.

The V gene is TRBV7-2, the J gene TRBJ1-1; TRBD1 matches at 7 bases. The V gene end was trimmed by 1 base and the J gene end by 10 bases; junction bases not matched to a gene: 3. Germline CDR1 reads SGHTA; CDR2 reads FQGNSA. The CDR3 spans 12 residues. The CDR3 loop reads CASSLETGAAFF. CDR3 nucleotides: TGTGCCAGCAGCTTAGAAACAGGGGCAGCTTTCTTT.

The chain has TRBV2 and TRBJ2-7; 9 nucleotides line up with TRBD1. Trimming removed 3 bases from V and 0 bases from J; junction bases left unmatched: 6. The CDR3 has 16 residues. Germline loops: CDR1 SNHLY, CDR2 FYNNEI. The CDR3 spells CASSDEGQGSSYEQYF. CDR3 nucleotides: TGTGCCAGCAGTGACGAAGGACAGGGGAGCTCCTACGAGCAGTACTTC.

The CDR3 sequence: CASSPHSGANVLTF. The DNA for the CDR3 is TGTGCCAGCAGCCCGCATTCTGGGGCCAACGTCCTGACTTTC. V usage is TRBV5-4 and J usage is TRBJ2-6; no firm D call. Germline V gene sequence: CDR1 SGHNT, CDR2 YYREEE (reference sequence). V lost 4 bases and J 1 base, leaving 6 bases between the germline ends. The CDR3 is 14 residues long.

This clonotype appeared a single time. The chain couples TRBV7-2 to TRBJ1-1; D gene uncertain. CDR3 length: 14 amino acids. V lost 3 bases and J 1 base, leaving 9 bases between the germline ends. Germline lookup yields CDR1 SGHTA and CDR2 FQGNSA. CDR3 sequence: CASSFFTSNTEAFF. CDR3 nucleotide sequence: TGTGCCAGCAGCTTCTTCACCTCGAACACTGAAGCTTTCTTT.

This chain links TRBV24-1 with TRBJ2-7; 10 nucleotides line up with TRBD2. V was pared by 7 bases and J by 3 bases, with 2 bases of the junction left unmatched. The CDR3 loop spans 13 amino acids. CDR1 and CDR2 (germline): KGHDR, SFDVKD. CDR3 sequence reads: CATRASGSYEQYF. CDR3 bases: TGTGCCACCAGAGCTAGCGGGAGCTACGAGCAGTACTTC.

The CDR3 region has the DNA TGTGCCAGCAGCTTACCGGGACAGCAATTCCAAGAGACCCAGTACTTC. This translates into CASSLPGQQFQETQYF. The rearrangement uses TRBV5-6 and TRBJ2-5; 7 nucleotides line up with TRBD1. The germline gives CDR1 SGHDT, CDR2 YYEEEE. The CDR3 has 16 amino acids. V dropped 2 bases and J dropped 1; count of bases not matched to a gene: 8.

This clonotype occurred many times. The chain combines TRBV19 with TRBJ2-1; D remains ambiguous. With 3 bases removed from V and 15 bases from J, the gap between germline ends came to 18 bases. The CDR3 runs 13 residues. Germline loops: CDR1 LNHDA, CDR2 SQIVND (reference sequence). In DNA form, the CDR3 reads TGTGCCAGTAGTATGGCCTTATCGGGCATGCTGTTCTTC. As protein: CASSMALSGMLFF. The whole variable domain, filled in from reference TRBV19 and TRBJ2-1, reads DGGITQSPKYLFRKEGQNVTLSCEQNLNHDAMYWYRQDPGQGLRLIYYSQIVNDFQKGDIAEGYSVSREKKESFPLTVTSAQKNPTAFYLCASSMALSGMLFFGPGTRLTVL.

The V gene is TRBV7-4, the J gene TRBJ1-1, with a tentative D call TRBD1 (5 bases). Germline-derived CDR1 and CDR2 are SGHVT and SQSDAQ. CDR3 length: 14 amino acids. V lost 3 bases and J lost 6, with 14 bases in between. The CDR3 is CASSFRTGDAEAFF. CDR3 DNA sequence: TGTGCCAGCAGCTTTCGGACGGGGGACGCTGAAGCTTTCTTT.

This clonotype occurred a few times. This chain joins TRBV7-9 and TRBJ1-2; possibly TRBD1 for D (5 bases). The CDR3 has 15 residues. Germline-derived CDR1 and CDR2 are SEHNR and FQNEAQ (reference sequence). The V and J ends lost 5 bases and 4 bases respectively, with 17 bases between them. The CDR3 sequence is CASSSPGGMSYGYTF. CDR3 DNA: TGTGCCAGCAGCAGCCCGGGGGGGATGAGCTATGGCTACACCTTC.

The rearrangement links TRBV6-4 to TRBJ1-5, with a tentative D call TRBD1 (6 bases). CDR1 is MRHNA, CDR2 SNTAGT, per germline. Trimming stripped 3 bases from V and 0 bases from J, with 21 bases between. The CDR3 is made up of 19 amino acids. The CDR3 loop is CASSDSVRRGVNSNQPQHF. The DNA for the CDR3 is TGTGCCAGCAGTGATAGCGTGAGGAGGGGGGTAAATAGCAATCAGCCCCAGCATTTT.

This clonotype was counted only a few times. The junction departs from germline at one end; a sequencing error may be responsible. The V gene is TRBV2, the J gene TRBJ2-1; D not resolved. CDR1 SNHLY and CDR2 FYNNEI come from the germline V gene. This CDR3 contains 13 residues. CDR3 nucleotides: TGTGCTAGCAGTCCGTCGGTCTACAATGAGCAGTTCTTC. This translates into CASSPSVYNEQFF. Full variable domain (missing parts from reference TRBV2 and TRBJ2-1): EPEVTQTPSHQVTQMGQEVILRCVPISNHLYFYWYRQILGQKVEFLVSFYNNEISEKSEIFDDQFSVERPDGSNFTLKIRSTKLEDSAMYFCASSPSVYNEQFFGPGTRLTVL.

This clonotype was picked up many times. The CDR3 region has the DNA TGTGCCAGCAGTTATTATAGACGGGGTTACGAGCAGTACTTC. Amino acid sequence: CASSYYRRGYEQYF. The V call is TRBV6-6, the J call TRBJ2-7, with D perhaps TRBD2 (5 bases). The V gene lost 3 bases and the J gene lost 4 bases, with 13 bases spanning the gap. The CDR3 sequence is 14 residues long. Germline V gene sequence: CDR1 MNHNY, CDR2 SVGAGI (reference sequence).

This chain's CDR3 is CASSLPGSLTDTQYF. As DNA, the CDR3 is TGTGCCAGCAGCTTACCAGGTTCGCTGACAGATACGCAGTATTTT. The rearrangement joins TRBV7-9 to TRBJ2-3, with D unresolved. Germline CDR1 SEHNR, CDR2 FQNEAQ (reference sequence). The CDR3 covers 15 residues. Trimming removed 2 bases at V and 3 bases at J, with 12 bases between. The full variable domain, completed using reference TRBV7-9 and TRBJ2-3, is DTGVSQNPRHKITKRGQNVTFRCDPISEHNRLYWYRQTLGQGPEFLTYFQNEAQLEKSRLLSDRFSAERPKGSFSTLEIQRTEQGDSAMYLCASSLPGSLTDTQYFGPGTRLTVL.

J is TRBJ2-7 and V is TRBV12-3 or TRBV12-4; D perhaps matches TRBD1 (5 bases). The J call may be in error: the DNA end matches TRBJ2-1 better. This CDR3 contains 13 residues. The CDR3 loop is CASSNTRAGEQFF. In nucleotides, the CDR3 is TGTGCCAGCAGCAATACCAGGGCCGGTGAGCAGTTCTTC.

As for this clonotype: The final CDR3 position lacks the conserved phenylalanine or tryptophan, pointing to a likely read error. The chain has TRBV9 and TRBJ1-2; TRBD1 might be the D (6 bases). The V end was cut by 0 bases, the J end by 8 bases, with 14 bases between. CDR1 SGDLS and CDR2 YYNGEE come from the germline V gene. The CDR3 loop spans 14 amino acids. The CDR3 DNA is TGTGCCAGCAGCGTAGGTGGGGGCCTGAGGGGCTACACCTGC. Amino acids: CASSVGGGLRGYTC.

The rearrangement joins TRBV20-1 to TRBJ1-2; unclear D gene. The length of the CDR3 is 11 residues. V shed 5 bases and J shed 6 bases, with 10 bases lying between them. Germline CDR1 and CDR2: DFQATT and SNEGSKA (reference sequence). The CDR3 loop is CSAPKVDGYTF. The CDR3 region has the DNA TGCAGTGCTCCCAAGGTAGATGGCTACACCTTC.

The chain carries TRBV2 and TRBJ1-2; D not certain. V gave up 7 bases and J gave up 8 bases, with 14 bases separating them. Germline V gene data show CDR1 as SNHLY and CDR2 as FYNNEI. The CDR3 totals 12 residues. This CDR3 is CASTHDLGGYTF. The CDR3, as DNA: TGTGCCAGCACCCACGACCTGGGGGGCTACACCTTC.

This clonotype showed up just once. The chain recombines TRBV7-6 with TRBJ2-7; D gene uncertain. Germline CDR1 SGHVS, CDR2 FNYEAQ. The CDR3 sequence is 14 residues long. V was shortened by 5 bases and J by 2 bases, with 13 bases between the two germline ends. CDR3 sequence reads: CASSPPYQTYEQYF. As DNA, the CDR3 is TGTGCCAGCAGCCCACCGTACCAAACCTACGAGCAGTACTTC.

The CDR3 loop is CASSVDPNQGYEQYF. CDR3 DNA sequence: TGTGCCAGCAGCGTAGACCCAAACCAGGGATACGAGCAGTACTTC. The gene calls are TRBV9 and TRBJ2-7; D might be TRBD1 (5 bases). With 0 bases removed from V and 4 bases from J, the gap between germline ends came to 14 bases. This CDR3 has 15 amino acids. Per germline, CDR1 SGDLS and CDR2 YYNGEE.

The chain employs TRBV10-3 and TRBJ1-5, with 7 positions matching TRBD1. The J segment lost 6 bases and the V segment lost 3 bases, leaving 5 bases of the junction unmatched. This CDR3 has 14 residues. The germline gives CDR1 ENHRY, CDR2 SYGVKD. The CDR3 loop reads CAISEGQGVQPQHF. CDR3 nucleotide sequence: TGTGCCATCAGTGAAGGGCAGGGGGTTCAGCCCCAGCATTTT.

The chain carries TRBV5-4 and TRBJ1-2, with TRBD1 matching over 7 bases. The germline V gene encodes CDR1 SGHNT and CDR2 YYREEE (reference sequence). V lost 1 base and J lost 4; bases outside the gene matches: 4. The CDR3 loop spans 14 amino acids. Written as DNA, the CDR3 is TGTGCCAGCAGCTTGCAGGGGGAGAGCTATGGCTACACCTTC. Amino acids: CASSLQGESYGYTF.

The CDR3 coding sequence is TGTGCCAGTAGTATTGGGGGGAGGTGGACTGAAGCTTTCTTT. Its protein product is CASSIGGRWTEAFF. V usage is TRBV19 and J usage is TRBJ1-1; D possibly corresponds to TRBD1 (5 bases). Germline CDR1 LNHDA, CDR2 SQIVND (reference sequence). Trimming cost V 3 bases and J 5 bases, with 13 bases left between them. CDR3 length: 14 residues. Looking up the rest from reference TRBV19 and TRBJ1-1 gives the full variable domain: DGGITQSPKYLFRKEGQNVTLSCEQNLNHDAMYWYRQDPGQGLRLIYYSQIVNDFQKGDIAEGYSVSREKKESFPLTVTSAQKNPTAFYLCASSIGGRWTEAFFGQGTRLTVV.

By sample fraction, this clonotype is medium-sized. The chain couples TRBV7-9 to TRBJ2-7, with TRBD2 matching over 7 bases. The germline V gene encodes CDR1 SEHNR and CDR2 FQNEAQ (reference sequence). Trimming at V came to 6 bases and at J to 2 bases, leaving 7 bases not matched to a gene. The CDR3 loop spans 14 amino acids. In nucleotides, the CDR3 is TGTGCCAGCAGTTCTAGCGGCACCCCCTACGAGCAGTACTTC. Translated, it gives CASSSSGTPYEQYF. Filled out from reference TRBV7-9 and TRBJ2-7, the complete variable domain reads DTGVSQNPRHKITKRGQNVTFRCDPISEHNRLYWYRQTLGQGPEFLTYFQNEAQLEKSRLLSDRFSAERPKGSFSTLEIQRTEQGDSAMYLCASSSSGTPYEQYFGPGTRLTVT.

The chain employs TRBV7-3 and TRBJ2-1; 9 nucleotides agree with TRBD2. This CDR3 contains 15 residues. Germline V gives CDR1 SGHTA, CDR2 FQGTGA. V shed 5 bases and J 5 bases; nucleotides not matched to a gene: 7. The CDR3 reads CASSALAGPNNEQFF. CDR3 bases: TGTGCCAGCAGCGCCCTAGCGGGGCCAAACAATGAGCAGTTCTTC.

The chain carries TRBV10-3 and TRBJ1-5; D may be TRBD1 (5 bases). The CDR3 has 15 amino acids. CDR1 and CDR2 from the germline V gene are ENHRY and SYGVKD. V was clipped by 1 base and J by 2 bases, with 9 bases between them. The chain's CDR3 is CAISELWGRNQPQHF. The CDR3 bases are TGTGCCATCAGTGAGTTGTGGGGCCGCAATCAGCCCCAGCATTTT.

The gene calls are TRBV20-1 and TRBJ2-5; perhaps TRBD1 as D (6 bases). Germline-derived CDR1 and CDR2 are DFQATT and SNEGSKA (reference sequence). The CDR3 length is 13 residues. The ends were cut back, 4 bases at V and 5 bases at J, with 14 bases in the middle. CDR3 bases: TGCAGTGCTATGCGGCGACAGGTCGAGACCCAGTACTTC. Translating gives CSAMRRQVETQYF.

This clonotype appeared a few times. The rearrangement joins TRBV10-3 to TRBJ2-6; TRBD1 is a possible D gene (6 bases). There are 15 residues in the CDR3. Between the trimmed V and J ends, which lost 10 bases and 2 bases, there was a span of 15 bases. Per the germline V gene, CDR1 is ENHRY and CDR2 is SYGVKD. The CDR3 loop reads CATTITGTGANVLTF. CDR3 coding DNA: TGTGCCACCACGATAACAGGGACTGGGGCCAACGTCCTGACTTTC.